Listed below are T cell receptor beta chains from one sample, sequenced in a study of blood T cell repertoires in COVID-19. Here immunoSEQ multiplex PCR was the method, and the copy in TCRdb shows in-frame clones only, minus some. The repertoire has 40,000 or so clones, 65% to 90% of them found once; the top ten carry under 5.5%. Material for sequencing was peripheral blood. Every receptor here comes from a man between 35 and 55 years old with active COVID-19. CDR3s include the opening cysteine and the closing phenylalanine or tryptophan. A D gene is named only where the DNA matches it firmly. The size entry is marked missing in some rows and otherwise reads once, few, many or a size class.

j_call	d_call	v_call	clone_size	cdr3_nt	cdr3_aa
TRBJ1-2	TRBD1	TRBV20-1	-	TGCAGTGCCCAGGGGGCTCATGGCTACACCTTC	CSAQGAHGYTF
TRBJ2-1	TRBD2	TRBV5-1	-	TGCGCCAGCAGCTCCAAAGCGCAAGGGTACCTTAGCGGGAGCGGGGAGAATGAGCAGTTCTTC	CASSSKAQGYLSGSGENEQFF
TRBJ1-6	TRBD1	TRBV7-8	-	TGTGCCAGCAGCTCAAGGACAGGCTATAATTCACCCCTCCACTTT	CASSSRTGYNSPLHF
TRBJ1-4	-	TRBV6-6	-	TGTGCCAGCACGGGCTTACCAGGGGAAAAACTGTTTTTT	CASTGLPGEKLFF
TRBJ2-7	-	TRBV28	-	TGTGATGCCTTGGGAGGACACTACGAGCAGTACTTC	CDALGGHYEQYF
TRBJ2-6	-	TRBV3-1/TRBV3-2	-	TGTGCCAGCAGCCATGGGGGCGGGCGCTCTGGGGCCAACGTCCTGACTTTC	CASSHGGGRSGANVLTF
TRBJ2-3	-	TRBV7-6	-	TGTGCCAGCAGCTTACCGTATCTAGGGGATCGGGTCACAGATACGCAGTATTTT	CASSLPYLGDRVTDTQYF
TRBJ2-4	-	TRBV30	-	TGTGCCTGGAGCGCAGGGGGGAACATTCAGTACTTC	CAWSAGGNIQYF
TRBJ2-1	TRBD1	TRBV11-2	once	TGTGCCAGCAGCACCCGCCGGGACAGGGGGAACAATGAGCAGTTCTTC	CASSTRRDRGNNEQFF
TRBJ1-1	-	TRBV11-2	-	TGTGCCAGCAGCTTAGATGGACAGCCCCATTCACAGGCTTTCTTT	CASSLDGQPHSQAFF
TRBJ1-2	-	TRBV6-5	-	TGTGCCAGCAGTTACGCTCAGGGTTCCGGCTACACCTTC	CASSYAQGSGYTF
TRBJ1-3	-	TRBV5-1	-	TGCGCCAGCAGCTTGGGAGCTTCTGGAAACACCATATATTTT	CASSLGASGNTIYF
TRBJ2-2	-	TRBV4-1	-	TGCGCCAGCAGCCAAGATGGGCCCCTAGTGGAGGGCCGCACCGGGGAGCTGTTTTTT	CASSQDGPLVEGRTGELFF
TRBJ2-2	-	TRBV9	-	TGTGCCAGCAGCGCCTGGACAGAGGGCGGGGAGCTGTTTTTT	CASSAWTEGGELFF
TRBJ1-1	-	TRBV24-1	-	TGTGCCACCAGTGAGTGGACAGCCGGAGGCGCTTTCTTT	CATSEWTAGGAFF
TRBJ2-2	TRBD1	TRBV3-1/TRBV3-2	-	TGTGCCAGCAGAAGACAGGGTGGCGACACCGGGGAGCTGTTTTTT	CASRRQGGDTGELFF
TRBJ2-1	TRBD1	TRBV7-9	-	TGTGCCAGCAGCGGGACAGGGAATGAGCAGTTCTTC	CASSGTGNEQFF
TRBJ2-1	TRBD1	TRBV18	-	TGTGCCAGCTCACCGTTAATGGGACAGCACAATGAGCAGTTCTTC	CASSPLMGQHNEQFF
TRBJ2-1	-	TRBV5-6	-	TGTGCCAGCAGCTTGGCCCGGGAGCAGTTCTTC	CASSLAREQFF
TRBJ2-3	TRBD2	TRBV10-3	medium-sized	TGTGCCATCAGACTAGCGGGAGATACAGATACGCAGTATTTT	CAIRLAGDTDTQYF
TRBJ1-1	-	TRBV13	-	TGTGCCAGCAGCTCATCCCCCTCAGGGGATGAAGCTTTCTTT	CASSSSPSGDEAFF
TRBJ2-7	TRBD2	TRBV27	-	TGTGCCACCGGACTAGCGGGAGTGCAGACCTACGAGCAGTACTTC	CATGLAGVQTYEQYF
TRBJ2-1	-	TRBV5-1	few	TGCGCCAGCAGCACCGGAGGGGACAGTGACAATGAGCAGTTCTTC	CASSTGGDSDNEQFF
TRBJ2-2	-	TRBV29-1	-	TGCAGCGTTGAAGGCGGGGCCGGGGAGCTGTTTTTT	CSVEGGAGELFF
TRBJ2-5	-	TRBV24-1	-	TGTGCCACCAGTGATCCTCTAGCCCCCGCGACCCAGTACTTC	CATSDPLAPATQYF
TRBJ2-7	-	TRBV6-5	-	TGTGCCAGCAGTTACTCACGTAGGGGCTTAGCCTACGAGCAGTACTTC	CASSYSRRGLAYEQYF
TRBJ1-3	-	TRBV20-1	-	TGCAGTGCTAGTACCAGGGTCTCTGGAAACACCATATATTTT	CSASTRVSGNTIYF
TRBJ1-6	TRBD1	TRBV11-2	-	TGTGCCAGCAGCCTTGCCGGACAGGGAAGCTCCTATAATTCACCCCTCCACTTT	CASSLAGQGSSYNSPLHF
TRBJ1-2	TRBD1	TRBV5-1	-	TGCGCCAGCAGCTTGGAAGGGACAGGCCTCCCTACTAACTATGGCTACACCTTC	CASSLEGTGLPTNYGYTF
TRBJ2-7	-	TRBV20-1	-	TGCAGTGCTAGAGCCGGCGAGCAGTACTTC	CSARAGEQYF
TRBJ2-1	TRBD2	TRBV6-5	-	TGTGCCAGCAGTTGGCTAGCGGGAGGGCCAATTTTACAGTTCTTC	CASSWLAGGPILQFF
TRBJ2-1	TRBD2	TRBV30	-	TGTGCCTGGAGTGTTTACTCGGGGGAGTTTCTGGCGGGAGGGCCTCATGAGCAGTTCTTC	CAWSVYSGEFLAGGPHEQFF
TRBJ2-2	TRBD2	TRBV6-5	-	TGTGCCAGCAGTCCCCGACTAGCTCCCACCGGGGAGCTGTTTTTT	CASSPRLAPTGELFF
TRBJ2-3	TRBD2	TRBV24-1	-	TGTGCCACCCGAGCGGGACCCAACACAGATACGCAGTATTTT	CATRAGPNTDTQYF
TRBJ2-7	-	TRBV7-8	few	TGTGCCAGCAGCAGTCGCAGACTCGTAAACTACGAGCAGTACTTC	CASSSRRLVNYEQYF
TRBJ2-1	TRBD1	TRBV5-1	-	TGCGCCAGCAGCTTGGCGGGGACAGAATGGGATGAGCAGTTCTTC	CASSLAGTEWDEQFF
TRBJ1-2	TRBD1	TRBV5-1	-	TGCGCCAGCAAAAGGGGACAGTACTCGGTGGAGAACTACACCTTC	CASKRGQYSVENYTF
TRBJ2-1	TRBD2	TRBV3-1/TRBV3-2	-	TGTGCCAGCAGCCAAGATGCGGGACTAGCGTTCTTGAATGAGCAGTTCTTC	CASSQDAGLAFLNEQFF
TRBJ1-5	TRBD1	TRBV5-1	-	TGCGCCAGCAGCCTGACAGGGGGCCGCGATCAGCCCCAGCATTTT	CASSLTGGRDQPQHF
TRBJ2-7	TRBD1	TRBV7-9	-	TGTGCCAGCAGCTGGGGACAGGGAGGATTGGACGAGCAGTACTTC	CASSWGQGGLDEQYF
TRBJ2-7	-	TRBV19	once	TGTGCCAGTATGAAAGGGAGCTCCTACGAGCAGTACTTC	CASMKGSSYEQYF
TRBJ2-1	TRBD1	TRBV9	-	TGTGCCAGCAGCGCCCCCACAGGGGACAGCTCCTACAATGAGCAGTTCTTC	CASSAPTGDSSYNEQFF
TRBJ1-6	TRBD1	TRBV19	few	TGTGCCAGCACCAGGGGGACGGGTTCACCCCTCCACTTT	CASTRGTGSPLHF
TRBJ2-2	-	TRBV21-1	-	TGTGCCAGCAGCAAAGACTCGGACTCTTGGGACACCGGGGAGCTGTTTTTT	CASSKDSDSWDTGELFF
TRBJ2-7	TRBD2	TRBV15	-	TGTGCCACCAGCAGAAAGAAAGTAGCGGGATTTCCCTACGAGCAGTACTTC	CATSRKKVAGFPYEQYF